This TCR beta chain was documented in a study of blood T cells in healthy people across ages. As to this clonotype: The antigen is not known.

Overall study findings and caveats: The study found TCR beta diversity correlated strongly with naive T cell percentage.

The use of a sample-barcoded 5' primer and a J-beta primer mix characterized a second PCR of roughly 7 to 11 cycles. Every molecule of cDNA carried a tag from a template-switch adaptor with 12 random nucleotides. TCRdb re-called the 5' RACE reads through MiXCR, storing one row per CDR3 protein. This sample yields hundreds of thousands of distinct CDR3 sequences, of which around 24% are seen a single time; less than 9% belongs to the top ten. CDR3 size: 14 residues. The germline gives CDR1 MNHNY, CDR2 SVGAGI (reference sequence). V was trimmed by 8 bases and J by 12 bases, leaving 26 bases between them. These records were also assigned to another study, of T cells of mothers and their children.

The clonotype comes from a boy aged 5 to 17 in good health. The source material was blood. The chain links TRBV6-6 to TRBJ2-7; TRBD1 is a possible D gene (6 bases). The CDR3 spells CASQFSDRDTAWYV. In DNA, the CDR3 is TGTGCCAGCCAATTTTCTGATCGGGACACCGCTTGGTACGTC.